This T cell receptor beta chain originates from a study of CD8 T cells in Susac syndrome. An amount of RNA that ranged from roughly 0.45 to 1 ug was reverse transcribed with random hexamers. TCRdb itself ran the immunoSEQ multiplex PCR reads through MiXCR, one entry per CDR3 protein. The table has around 80,000 distinct CDR3 sequences, approximately 95% seen once; the top ten hold more than 0.4%. Sequenced sample: CD8+ T cells from PBMCs. The TCR was taken from a human donor with Susac syndrome.

CDR3 in DNA: TGTGCCAGCAGCTTAGGTCCCGGGGGCACGGAGACCCAGTACTTC. Its translation: CASSLGPGGTETQYF. V gene TRBV7-9 combines with J gene TRBJ2-5; D could derive from TRBD1 or TRBD2 (6 bases each). Germline assignment: CDR1 SEHNR and CDR2 FQNEAQ (reference sequence). The V gene lost 1 base and the J gene lost 5 bases, with 14 bases spanning the gap. The CDR3 runs 15 residues.